A selection of T cell receptor beta chains follows, all from one sample in a study of cytomegalovirus exposure and HLA in healthy donors. Sequencing used immunoSEQ multiplex PCR; TCRdb keeps in-frame clones, though not all of them. This sample has approximately 280,000 clones, with more than 75% found just once. The sequenced material came from PBMCs. Receptors were obtained from a woman younger than 35 in good health and CMV-seronegative. CDR3s include the opening cysteine and the closing phenylalanine or tryptophan. The D gene is left open where the match is weak.

TRBD1 TRBJ2-7 TRBV5-1 CASSLGEGQENYEQYF
TRBD1 TRBJ1-1 TRBV10-2 CASSAGTVNTEAFF
TRBD1 TRBJ2-4 TRBV28 CASSFLGTERDIQYF
- TRBJ2-7 TRBV5-4 CASSNTGGYSSYEQYF
- TRBJ2-7 TRBV6-5 CASSYSPAASSYEQYF
TRBD1 TRBJ1-4 TRBV15 CATSRRTTGYAEKLFF
TRBD1 TRBJ1-1 TRBV5-4 CASRVDRGIAEAFF
- TRBJ1-5 TRBV28 CASSLGRLNQPQHF
TRBD1 TRBJ1-6 TRBV28 CASRRQGTYNSPLHF
- TRBJ2-1 TRBV15 CATSIRGSSSRSRDNEQFF
- TRBJ2-1 TRBV19 CASRSPRGGEQFF
- TRBJ2-7 TRBV7-8 CASIDRRAEKLKQYF
- TRBJ2-7 TRBV27 CASSPQTSGTPYEQYF
TRBD2 TRBJ2-7 TRBV11-2 CASSLGVSGRAKYEQYF
- TRBJ1-5 TRBV28 CASSLVIGIFSDRQPQHF
TRBD2 TRBJ2-1 TRBV28 CASRKSGLEQFF
- TRBJ2-5 TRBV5-1 CASSLDGRVGGKGETQYF
TRBD1 TRBJ2-1 TRBV10-2 CASSEWDRHYNEQFF
- TRBJ1-3 TRBV28 CATLQGNRNTIYF
- TRBJ2-1 TRBV29-1 CSVEAGWYEQFF
TRBD1 TRBJ2-7 TRBV6-6 CASSYQNDRDQYF
- TRBJ1-1 TRBV2 CASSELPNTEAFF
- TRBJ2-5 TRBV27 CASSFRGNQETQYF
- TRBJ2-1 TRBV29-1 CSVTGTLRYNEQFF
TRBD2 TRBJ2-1 TRBV5-4 CASSFGTSGEQFF
- TRBJ2-4 TRBV10-2 CASSEAGAKNIQYF
TRBD1 TRBJ2-7 TRBV27 CASFGGQSYEQYF
TRBD2 TRBJ2-5 TRBV5-1 CASSLDGREGSQETQYF
- TRBJ2-7 TRBV21-1 CASPIQGDIDEQYF
TRBD1 TRBJ1-3 TRBV9 CASSALDRGVGNTIYF
TRBD1 TRBJ1-4 TRBV28 CASSPQGGQGNRKLFF